This TCR beta chain stems from a study of T cell repertoires in cytomegalovirus infection. Turning to the study itself: HLA-C-restricted CMV epitopes, recently identified, and well-studied HLA-B-restricted ones were used by the study. It can be stated that public TCR beta signatures indicated CMV infection as well as a matching HLA type. Study-level points and caveats: In two of eight donors, the top clonotype was HLA-C-restricted CMV-specific.

This clonotype has at least ten counts. Its cognate antigen is unknown. TCRdb fed the reads into MiXCR, producing one record per CDR3 protein. Here the sample spans some 560,000 distinct CDR3 sequences, just under 40% being singletons. The CDR3 is made up of 16 amino acids. Looked up from germline, CDR1 is SGHTA and CDR2 is FQGNSA. Trimming removed 1 base from V and 2 bases from J, with 12 bases in between. The material sequenced was cultured PBMCs, taken from culture after CMV antigen stimulation. The V call is TRBV7-2, the J call TRBJ1-5; a weak D match, TRBD1 (6 bases). The sequence came from a human donor in good health (CMV status not recorded). Some clones in this sample may be carry-over from other donors' samples. The CDR3 bases are TGTGCCAGCAGCTTAGTTGGGGGGGCCGGCAATCAGCCCCAGCATTTT. This codes for CASSLVGGAGNQPQHF.